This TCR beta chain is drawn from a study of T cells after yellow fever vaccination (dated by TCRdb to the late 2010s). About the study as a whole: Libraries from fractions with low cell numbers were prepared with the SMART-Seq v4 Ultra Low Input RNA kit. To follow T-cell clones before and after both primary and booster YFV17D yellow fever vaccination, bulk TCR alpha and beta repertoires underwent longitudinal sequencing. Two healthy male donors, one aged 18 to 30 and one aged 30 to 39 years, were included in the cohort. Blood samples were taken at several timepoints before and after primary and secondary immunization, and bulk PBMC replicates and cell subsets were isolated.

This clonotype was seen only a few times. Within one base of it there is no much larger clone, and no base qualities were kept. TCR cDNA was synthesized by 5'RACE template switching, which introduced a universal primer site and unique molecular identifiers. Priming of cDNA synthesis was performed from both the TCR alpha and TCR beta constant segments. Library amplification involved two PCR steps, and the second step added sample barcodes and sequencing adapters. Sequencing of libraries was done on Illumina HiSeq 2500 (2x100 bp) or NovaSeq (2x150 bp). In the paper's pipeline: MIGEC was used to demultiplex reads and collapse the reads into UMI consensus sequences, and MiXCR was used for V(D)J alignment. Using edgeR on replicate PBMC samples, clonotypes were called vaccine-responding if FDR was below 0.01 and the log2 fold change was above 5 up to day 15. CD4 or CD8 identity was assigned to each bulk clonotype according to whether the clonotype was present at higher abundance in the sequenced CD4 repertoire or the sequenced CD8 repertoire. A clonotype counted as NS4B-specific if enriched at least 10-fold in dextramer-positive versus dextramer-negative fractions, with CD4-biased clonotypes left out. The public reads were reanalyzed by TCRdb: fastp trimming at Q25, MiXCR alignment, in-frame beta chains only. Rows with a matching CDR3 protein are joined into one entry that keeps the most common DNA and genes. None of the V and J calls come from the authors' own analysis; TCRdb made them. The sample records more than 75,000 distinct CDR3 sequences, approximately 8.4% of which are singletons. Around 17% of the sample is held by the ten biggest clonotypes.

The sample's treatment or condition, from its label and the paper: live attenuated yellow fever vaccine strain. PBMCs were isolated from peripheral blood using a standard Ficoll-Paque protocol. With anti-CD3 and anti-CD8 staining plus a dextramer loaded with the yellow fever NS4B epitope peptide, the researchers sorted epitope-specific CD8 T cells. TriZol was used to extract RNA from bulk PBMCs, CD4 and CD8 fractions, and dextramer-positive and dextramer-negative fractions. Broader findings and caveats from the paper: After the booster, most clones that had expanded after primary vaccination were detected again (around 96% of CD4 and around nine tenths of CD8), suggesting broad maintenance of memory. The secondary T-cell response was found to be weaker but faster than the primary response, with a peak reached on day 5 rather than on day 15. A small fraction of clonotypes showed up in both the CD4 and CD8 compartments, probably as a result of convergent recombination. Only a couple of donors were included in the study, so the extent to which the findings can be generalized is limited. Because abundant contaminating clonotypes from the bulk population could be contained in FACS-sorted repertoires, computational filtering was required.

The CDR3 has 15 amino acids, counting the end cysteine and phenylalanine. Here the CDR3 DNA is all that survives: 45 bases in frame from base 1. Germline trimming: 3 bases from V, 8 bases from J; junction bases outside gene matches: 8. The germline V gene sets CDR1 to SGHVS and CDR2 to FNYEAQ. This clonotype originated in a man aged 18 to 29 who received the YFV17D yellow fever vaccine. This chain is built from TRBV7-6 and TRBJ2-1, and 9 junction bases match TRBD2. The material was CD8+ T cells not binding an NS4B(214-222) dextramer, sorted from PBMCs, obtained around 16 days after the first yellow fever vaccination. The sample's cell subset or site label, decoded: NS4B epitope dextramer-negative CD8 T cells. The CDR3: CASSLGGGGGDEQFF. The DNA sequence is TGTGCCAGCAGCTTGGGTGGCGGGGGGGGCGATGAGCAGTTCTTC.